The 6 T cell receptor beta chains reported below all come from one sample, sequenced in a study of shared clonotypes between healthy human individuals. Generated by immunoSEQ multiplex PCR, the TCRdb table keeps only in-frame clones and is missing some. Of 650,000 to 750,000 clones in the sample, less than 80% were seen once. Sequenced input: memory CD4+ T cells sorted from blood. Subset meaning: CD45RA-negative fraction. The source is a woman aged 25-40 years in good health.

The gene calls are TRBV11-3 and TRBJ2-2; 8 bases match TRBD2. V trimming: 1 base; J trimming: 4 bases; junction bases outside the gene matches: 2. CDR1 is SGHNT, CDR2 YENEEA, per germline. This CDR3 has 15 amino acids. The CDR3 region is CASSLGGRRTGELFF. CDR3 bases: TGTGCCAGCAGCTTAGGCGGGAGGCGCACCGGGGAGCTGTTTTTT.

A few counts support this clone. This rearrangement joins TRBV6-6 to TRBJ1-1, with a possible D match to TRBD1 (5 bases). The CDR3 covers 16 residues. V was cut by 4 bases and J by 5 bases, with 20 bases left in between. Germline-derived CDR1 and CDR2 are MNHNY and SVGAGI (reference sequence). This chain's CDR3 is CASSSTSLGGWTEAFF. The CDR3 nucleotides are TGTGCCAGCAGTTCTACCTCGCTGGGGGGTTGGACTGAAGCTTTCTTT.

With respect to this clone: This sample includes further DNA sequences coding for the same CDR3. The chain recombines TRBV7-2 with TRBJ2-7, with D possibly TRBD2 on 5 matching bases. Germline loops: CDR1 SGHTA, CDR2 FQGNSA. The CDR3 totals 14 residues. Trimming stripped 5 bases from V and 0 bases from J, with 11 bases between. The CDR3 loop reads CASSVSGSSYEQYF. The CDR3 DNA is TGTGCCAGCAGCGTGAGCGGTAGCTCCTACGAGCAGTACTTC. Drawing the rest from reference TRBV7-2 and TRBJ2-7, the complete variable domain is GAGVSQSPSNKVTEKGKDVELRCDPISGHTALYWYRQSLGQGLEFLIYFQGNSAPDKSGLPSDRFSAERTGGSVSTLTIQRTQQEDSAVYLCASSVSGSSYEQYFGPGTRLTVT.

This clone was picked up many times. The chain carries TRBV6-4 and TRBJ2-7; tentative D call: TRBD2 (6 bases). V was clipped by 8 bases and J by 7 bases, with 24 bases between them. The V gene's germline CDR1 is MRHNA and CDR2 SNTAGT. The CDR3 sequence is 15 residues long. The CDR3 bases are TGTGCCAGCGGCGGGGCTCCCCCGCTGACGAGGGAGCAGTACTTC. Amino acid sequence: CASGGAPPLTREQYF.

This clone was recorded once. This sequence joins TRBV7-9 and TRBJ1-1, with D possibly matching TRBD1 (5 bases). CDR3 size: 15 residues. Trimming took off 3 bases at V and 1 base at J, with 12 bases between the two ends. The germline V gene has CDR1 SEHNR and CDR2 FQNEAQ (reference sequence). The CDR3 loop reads CASSLPGPQNTEAFF. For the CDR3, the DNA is TGTGCCAGCAGCTTGCCGGGACCACAGAACACTGAAGCTTTCTTT.

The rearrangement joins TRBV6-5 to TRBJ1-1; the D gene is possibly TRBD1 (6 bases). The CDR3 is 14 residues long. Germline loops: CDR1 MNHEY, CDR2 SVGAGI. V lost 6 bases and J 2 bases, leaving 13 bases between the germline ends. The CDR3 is CASRGHQLNTEAFF. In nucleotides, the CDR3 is TGTGCCAGCAGGGGACATCAGCTTAACACTGAAGCTTTCTTT.